Listed below are T cell receptor beta chains from one sample, sequenced in a study of OX40 agonist ivuxolimab in advanced cancers. Sequencing used immunoSEQ multiplex PCR; TCRdb keeps in-frame clones, though not all of them. Of around 56,000 clones listed, 82% are singletons. This material consisted of CD4+ or CD8+ T cells sorted from blood, taken in a trial of the OX40 agonist ivuxolimab. The source is an adult with an advanced solid tumor such as melanoma, head and neck, liver or kidney cancer. The CDR3 runs from the conserved cysteine through the conserved F or W. Fields, in order: V gene, clone size, D gene, J gene, CDR3 protein, CDR3 DNA. A D gene is named only where the DNA matches it firmly. Clone sizes are given selectively: once, few, many, or a class where the clone is expanded.

TRBV18	NA	NA	TRBJ1-2	CASSPAAGNYGYTF	TGTGCCAGCTCCCCCGCTGCAGGGAACTATGGCTACACCTTC
TRBV11-2	NA	TRBD2	TRBJ2-5	CASGTSGRLGGQETQYF	TGTGCCAGTGGGACTAGCGGGAGATTGGGGGGCCAAGAGACCCAGTACTTC
TRBV6-5	NA	TRBD1	TRBJ2-7	CASSYPQTGGLEQYF	TGTGCCAGCAGCTATCCTCAAACAGGGGGCCTCGAGCAGTACTTC
TRBV7-9	NA	TRBD1	TRBJ2-2	CASSLGQGVTGELFF	TGTGCCAGCAGCTTAGGACAGGGGGTCACCGGGGAGCTGTTTTTT
TRBV7-3	NA	NA	TRBJ2-2	CASSLSFMGTGELFF	TGTGCCAGCAGCTTAAGTTTTATGGGCACCGGGGAGCTGTTTTTT
TRBV7-2	NA	NA	TRBJ2-1	CASGMAGAYNEQFF	TGTGCCAGCGGGATGGCGGGCGCCTACAATGAGCAGTTCTTC
TRBV5-6	NA	NA	TRBJ1-3	CASSLDSYSGNTIYF	TGTGCCAGCAGCTTGGACAGTTACTCTGGAAACACCATATATTTT
TRBV11-2	NA	NA	TRBJ2-4	CASSRRGDIQYF	TGTGCCAGCAGCCGGAGGGGGGACATTCAGTACTTC
TRBV10-2	NA	NA	TRBJ2-2	CASASGNTGELFF	TGCGCCAGCGCAAGCGGGAACACCGGGGAGCTGTTTTTT
TRBV27	few	NA	TRBJ1-6	CASSSRRGGKGSPLHF	TGTGCCAGCAGCTCCCGGCGCGGGGGCAAGGGTTCACCCCTCCACTTT
TRBV29-1	few	TRBD2	TRBJ2-1	CSGLAGAAYNEQFF	TGCAGCGGATTAGCGGGAGCGGCCTACAATGAGCAGTTCTTC
TRBV11-3	NA	NA	TRBJ2-2	CASSFVNTGELFF	TGTGCCAGCAGCTTTGTAAACACCGGGGAGCTGTTTTTT
TRBV7-8	once	TRBD1	TRBJ1-4	CASSLRGSRGRHEKLFF	TGTGCCAGCAGCTTACGGGGTAGCAGGGGGCGACATGAAAAACTGTTTTTT
TRBV11-2	NA	NA	TRBJ1-4	CASSLVYGSGSNEKLFF	TGTGCCAGCAGCTTAGTATACGGTTCGGGGTCTAATGAAAAACTGTTTTTT
TRBV15	once	NA	TRBJ1-2	CATSRDLGHLYGYTF	TGTGCCACCAGCAGAGATCTAGGCCACCTCTATGGCTACACCTTC
TRBV4-3	NA	NA	TRBJ1-4	CASSQDWATNEKLFF	TGCGCCAGCAGCCAAGACTGGGCAACTAATGAAAAACTGTTTTTT
TRBV6-6	NA	TRBD1	TRBJ1-2	CAGSLGQGGYGYTF	TGTGCCGGGAGTTTGGGACAGGGGGGCTATGGCTACACCTTC
TRBV6-5	NA	NA	TRBJ2-3	CASSYREGTQYF	TGTGCCAGCAGTTACCGAGAGGGTACGCAGTATTTT
TRBV18	NA	TRBD1	TRBJ1-5	CASSPRQGAQGNQPQHF	TGTGCCAGCTCACCCCGACAGGGGGCGCAGGGCAATCAGCCCCAGCATTTT
TRBV19	NA	NA	TRBJ1-6	CASSIDLAGWSSPLHF	TGTGCCAGTAGTATAGATCTGGCAGGGTGGAGTTCACCCCTCCACTTT
TRBV6-4	NA	NA	TRBJ2-7	CASSDGYEQYF	TGTGCCAGCAGTGACGGGTACGAGCAGTACTTC
TRBV5-1	NA	TRBD1	TRBJ1-1	CASSSLRTGADMNTEAFF	TGCGCCAGCAGCTCACTAAGGACAGGGGCCGATATGAACACTGAAGCTTTCTTT
TRBV19	NA	TRBD2	TRBJ2-1	CASLSGRWGNEQFF	TGTGCCAGCCTTAGCGGGAGGTGGGGGAATGAGCAGTTCTTC
TRBV11-3	NA	TRBD1	TRBJ2-6	CASSQDRASSGANVLTF	TGTGCCAGCAGCCAGGACAGGGCGAGCTCTGGGGCCAACGTCCTGACTTTC
TRBV6-1	NA	TRBD1	TRBJ2-1	CASSPDRGYNEQFF	TGTGCCAGCAGTCCGGACAGGGGCTACAATGAGCAGTTCTTC
TRBV6-5	NA	NA	TRBJ2-7	CASSTPYEQYF	TGTGCCAGCAGCACACCCTACGAGCAGTACTTC
TRBV30	NA	TRBD2	TRBJ2-3	CAWSVPAGGADTQYF	TGTGCCTGGAGTGTACCAGCGGGAGGTGCAGATACGCAGTATTTT
TRBV6-4	NA	NA	TRBJ2-7	CASRGDGTYEQYF	TGTGCCAGCAGGGGGGACGGAACCTACGAGCAGTACTTC
TRBV7-2	NA	NA	TRBJ1-6	CASSLAGWSSYNSPLHF	TGTGCCAGCAGCTTAGCTGGCTGGAGCTCCTATAATTCACCCCTCCACTTT
TRBV18	NA	NA	TRBJ1-1	CASSPGGGNTEAFF	TGTGCCAGCTCACCAGGTGGGGGGAACACTGAAGCTTTCTTT
TRBV4-3	NA	NA	TRBJ1-2	CASSQWGSGYTF	TGCGCCAGCAGCCAATGGGGTAGCGGCTACACCTTC